A single sample is the source of the 28 T cell receptor beta chains below, sequenced in a study of siplizumab effects on memory and regulatory T cells. Only in-frame clones appear in the TCRdb table, and some are missing; sequencing was by immunoSEQ multiplex PCR. This sample has about 87,000 clones, with around 89% found just once. Sample: CD4+ T cells sorted from blood. The receptors here all came from a human donor in good health.

This chain connects TRBV7-2 to TRBJ2-3; a possible D gene is TRBD1 (6 bases). Trimming took off 5 bases at V and 2 bases at J, with 14 bases between the two ends. Per the germline V gene, CDR1 is SGHTA and CDR2 is FQGNSA. The CDR3 loop spans 15 amino acids. DNA for the CDR3: TGTGCCAGCAGCCCCTCCGGACAGTCCACAGATACGCAGTATTTT. Translated: CASSPSGQSTDTQYF.

DNA of the CDR3: TGTGCCTGGAGTGGGAACAGGGGGCGCGGGGGCTACACCTTC. It encodes CAWSGNRGRGGYTF. The V gene is TRBV30, the J gene TRBJ1-2, with 9 nucleotides matching TRBD1. The germline CDR1 and CDR2 sequences are GTSNPN and SVGIG (reference sequence). CDR3 length: 14 residues. J lost 8 bases, V lost 1 base, and 8 bases had no gene match.

Comment on this clone: In the same sample, other DNA sequences code for this CDR3. The chain is built from TRBV29-1 and TRBJ2-5; 11 nucleotides line up with TRBD1. Per the germline V gene, CDR1 is SQVTM and CDR2 is ANQGSEA. The CDR3 sequence is 13 residues long. With 8 bases clipped from V and 4 bases from J, the junction kept 6 bases outside the gene matches. CDR3 residues: CSFLGTGGETQYF. CDR3 nucleotide sequence: TGCAGCTTCCTCGGGACAGGGGGAGAGACCCAGTACTTC.

The genes are TRBV4-1 and TRBJ1-2, with no clear D. This CDR3 comprises 14 residues. Trimming stripped 2 bases from V and 7 bases from J, with 14 bases between. CDR1 is MGHRA and CDR2 is YSYEKL in the germline V gene. The CDR3 region is CASSQPGARSGYTF. Written as DNA, the CDR3 is TGCGCCAGCAGCCAACCGGGAGCACGGTCTGGCTACACCTTC.

The chain employs TRBV6-4 and TRBJ2-2; no clear D. The germline V gene has CDR1 MRHNA and CDR2 SNTAGT. CDR3 length: 13 residues. Trimming shortened V by 6 bases and J by 1 base, and 6 bases separated the two germline ends. The CDR3 spells CASRQGNTGELFF. The CDR3 coding sequence is TGTGCCAGCAGGCAAGGGAACACCGGGGAGCTGTTTTTT.

The chain recombines TRBV19 with TRBJ1-4; D is unclear. Germline CDR1 is LNHDA and CDR2 is SQIVND (reference sequence). Trimming pared 4 bases from V and 6 bases from J, leaving 3 bases between. The CDR3 is 11 residues long. The CDR3 region is CASSTYEKLFF. DNA of the CDR3: TGTGCCAGTAGTACATATGAAAAACTGTTTTTT. Together with reference TRBV19 and TRBJ1-4, the CDR3 gives the full variable domain: DGGITQSPKYLFRKEGQNVTLSCEQNLNHDAMYWYRQDPGQGLRLIYYSQIVNDFQKGDIAEGYSVSREKKESFPLTVTSAQKNPTAFYLCASSTYEKLFFGSGTQLSVL.

CDR3 in DNA: TGTGCCTGCCCCGCCGTCGAGAACACTGAAGCTTTCTTT. Its translation: CACPAVENTEAFF. The chain recombines TRBV30 with TRBJ1-1; D remains unclear. Germline CDR1 and CDR2: GTSNPN and SVGIG (reference sequence). CDR3 length equals 13 residues. V was pared by 6 bases and J by 1 base, with 12 bases between.

Here the CDR3 DNA reads TGTGCCAGCAGTTTAGGGGGGGCTAACTATGGCTACACCTTC. It codes for CASSLGGANYGYTF. The V and J genes are TRBV28 and TRBJ1-2; the D gene is possibly TRBD1 (5 bases). There are 14 residues in the CDR3. V lost 2 bases and J lost 0, with 7 bases in between. Germline V gives CDR1 MDHEN, CDR2 SYDVKM.

The V gene is TRBV6-5, the J gene TRBJ1-6; tentative D call: TRBD1 (5 bases). V was shortened by 6 bases and J by 4 bases, with 10 bases between the two germline ends. Germline V gene lookup returns CDR1 MNHEY and CDR2 SVGAGI. The CDR3 is 14 residues long. The CDR3 DNA reads as TGTGCCAGCAGAGGGGCGGAATATAATTCACCCCTCCACTTT. Translated, it gives CASRGAEYNSPLHF.

CDR3 bases: TGTGCCAGTTCTTGGCGGGGCACAGATACGCAGTATTTT. This translates into CASSWRGTDTQYF. The V call is TRBV6-5, the J call TRBJ2-3; D is possibly TRBD2 (5 bases). Germline V gene data show CDR1 as MNHEY and CDR2 as SVGAGI. V dropped 9 bases and J dropped 1 base, with 11 bases sitting between them. The CDR3 has 13 residues.

This clone showed up just a few times. J is TRBJ2-2 and V is TRBV7-2, with D maybe TRBD2 (5 bases). V lost 5 bases and J 6 bases, leaving 10 bases between the germline ends. CDR3 size: 13 residues. CDR1 SGHTA and CDR2 FQGNSA come from the germline V gene. Here the CDR3 DNA reads TGTGCCAGCAGCCGTGACTATTCCGGGGAGCTGTTTTTT. Its translation is CASSRDYSGELFF.

This chain connects TRBV7-8 to TRBJ2-1, with D perhaps TRBD1 (6 bases). The CDR3 is made up of 14 amino acids. Trimming removed 4 bases from V and 10 bases from J, with 17 bases in between. Germline values: CDR1 SGHVS, CDR2 FQNEAQ. Here the CDR3 DNA reads TGTGCCAGCAGCTCGCCCGGTGGGGGCAGGGAGCAGTTCTTC. This translates into CASSSPGGGREQFF.

The V and J genes are TRBV5-4 and TRBJ2-6; no clear D. Trimming cost V 4 bases and J 0 bases, with 14 bases left between them. The germline V gene has CDR1 SGHNT and CDR2 YYREEE (reference sequence). The CDR3 loop spans 17 amino acids. The CDR3, as DNA: TGTGCCAGCAGCGTAGGTGCTACCATCTCTGGGGCCAACGTCCTGACTTTC. Translation: CASSVGATISGANVLTF.

This clone was counted between two and nine times. This chain links TRBV6-1 with TRBJ2-7, with D possibly TRBD2 on 6 matching bases. Looked up from germline, CDR1 is MNHNS and CDR2 is SASEGT. CDR3 length: 15 amino acids. V dropped 7 bases and J dropped 0 bases, with 16 bases sitting between them. CDR3 protein: CASIGGAGSSYEQYF. The DNA of the CDR3 is TGTGCCAGCATAGGAGGGGCTGGGAGCTCCTACGAGCAGTACTTC.

This rearrangement joins TRBV28 to TRBJ2-2; 8 nucleotides align to TRBD2. The CDR3 is 16 residues long. Looked up from germline, CDR1 is MDHEN and CDR2 is SYDVKM. Trimming at V came to 6 bases and at J to 1 base, leaving 7 bases not matched to a gene. CDR3 sequence: CASRDQGLVNTGELFF. DNA for the CDR3: TGTGCCAGCAGAGACCAGGGACTAGTGAACACCGGGGAGCTGTTTTTT.

V usage is TRBV29-1 and J usage is TRBJ2-2, with 12 bases that match TRBD2. The CDR3 extends over 17 amino acids. Trimming cost V 2 bases and J 0 bases; bases outside gene matches: 4. The germline gives CDR1 SQVTM, CDR2 ANQGSEA. The CDR3 sequence: CSVESWTSGTNTGELFF. CDR3 in DNA: TGCAGCGTTGAAAGTTGGACTAGCGGGACGAACACCGGGGAGCTGTTTTTT.

This clone was counted only a few times. The rearrangement joins TRBV7-2 to TRBJ1-4; D is possibly TRBD1 (6 bases). V lost 0 bases and J 0 bases, leaving 11 bases between the germline ends. The CDR3 length is 17 residues. Germline V gives CDR1 SGHTA, CDR2 FQGNSA. CDR3 coding DNA: TGTGCCAGCAGCTTAGCGGGGGCGGCGACAACTAATGAAAAACTGTTTTTT. It is translated as CASSLAGAATTNEKLFF.

V is TRBV7-9 and J is TRBJ2-3; the match to TRBD2 covers 13 bases. Germline V gene data show CDR1 as SEHNR and CDR2 as FQNEAQ (reference sequence). V dropped 3 bases and J dropped 3; count of bases not matched to a gene: 3. CDR3 size: 16 residues. The CDR3 coding sequence is TGTGCCAGCAGCTTTACTAGCGGGAGGGCGACAGATACGCAGTATTTT. The encoded protein is CASSFTSGRATDTQYF.

CDR3 sequence reads: CASSQANYGYTF. As DNA, the CDR3 is TGTGCCAGTAGTCAAGCTAACTATGGCTACACCTTC. This chain connects TRBV19 to TRBJ1-2; no reliable D call. CDR3 length: 12 residues. Germline values: CDR1 LNHDA, CDR2 SQIVND (reference sequence). Deletions cut 5 bases from V and 0 bases from J, with 4 bases between.

This sequence joins TRBV6-6 and TRBJ2-3, with a tentative D call TRBD2 (5 bases). There are 14 residues in the CDR3. V was cut by 5 bases and J by 2 bases, with 11 bases left in between. From germline, CDR1 is MNHNY and CDR2 SVGAGI (reference sequence). DNA for the CDR3: TGTGCCAGCAGTCACCTAGACTACACAGATACGCAGTATTTT. This sequence encodes CASSHLDYTDTQYF.

The CDR3, as DNA: TGTGCCAGCCGAAATCAGGGGGTTTCTTCTGAAGCTTTCTTT. Translated, it gives CASRNQGVSSEAFF. The gene calls are TRBV11-1 and TRBJ1-1; 7 bases fit TRBD1. Germline V lookup: CDR1 SGHAT, CDR2 FQDESV (reference sequence). The junction had 12 bases not matched to a gene; V was cut back by 8 bases and J by 6 bases. The CDR3 contains 14 residues. The full variable domain, its missing parts supplied by reference TRBV11-1 and TRBJ1-1, is EAEVAQSPRYKITEKSQAVAFWCDPISGHATLYWYRQILGQGPELLVQFQDESVVDDSQLPKDRFSAERLKGVDSTLKIQPAELGDSAMYLCASRNQGVSSEAFFGQGTRLTVV.

The chain is built from TRBV7-3 and TRBJ2-1; D is perhaps TRBD2 (7 bases). Germline CDR1 reads SGHTA; CDR2 reads FQGTGA. The CDR3 sequence is 14 residues long. V lost 3 bases to trimming and J lost 7 bases, with 13 bases between them. The CDR3 region has the DNA TGTGCCAGCAGCTTCGGTGGGAGGGGGAATGAGCAGTTCTTC. Protein: CASSFGGRGNEQFF.

Only a few counts were recorded for this clone. V and J are TRBV19 and TRBJ2-7; D is perhaps TRBD1 (5 bases). Germline V gene sequence: CDR1 LNHDA, CDR2 SQIVND (reference sequence). Deletions cut 1 base from V and 7 bases from J, with 8 bases between. The CDR3 has 12 amino acids. Written as DNA, the CDR3 is TGTGCCAGTAGTATAGTTGGGGCAGAGCAGTACTTC. Translated: CASSIVGAEQYF.

The rearrangement uses TRBV7-6 and TRBJ2-7, with 9 bases lining up with TRBD2. CDR1 and CDR2 from the germline V gene are SGHVS and FNYEAQ. The J segment lost 7 bases and the V segment lost 1 base, leaving 11 bases of the junction unmatched. The CDR3 has 16 residues. The CDR3: CASSLGGGGRAGEQYF. CDR3 nucleotide sequence: TGTGCCAGCAGCTTAGGCGGCGGCGGGAGGGCAGGGGAGCAGTACTTC.

The chain couples TRBV25-1 to TRBJ1-6; the D gene is possibly TRBD1 (5 bases). CDR3 length: 16 residues. Trimming took 2 bases from V and 4 from J, leaving 12 bases between them. CDR1 MGHDK and CDR2 SYGVNS come from the germline V gene. CDR3 in amino acids: CASSETGGLYNSPLHF. DNA of the CDR3: TGTGCCAGCAGTGAAACGGGGGGTCTGTATAATTCACCCCTCCACTTT.

V usage is TRBV7-8 and J usage is TRBJ1-1; no firm D call. This CDR3 spans 11 amino acids. The germline V and J ends were trimmed by 2 bases and 11 bases, with 9 bases remaining between them. From germline, CDR1 is SGHVS and CDR2 FQNEAQ. CDR3 nucleotides: TGTGCCAGCAGCTTAAGCGGGGAGGCTTTCTTT. Translation gives CASSLSGEAFF.

V is TRBV30 and J is TRBJ2-7, with TRBD1 matching over 8 bases. CDR1 and CDR2 (germline): GTSNPN, SVGIG (reference sequence). V lost 4 bases to trimming and J lost 1 base; unmatched junction nucleotides: 6. The CDR3 covers 14 residues. CDR3 residues: CAWNEGTGSYEQYF. CDR3 in DNA: TGTGCCTGGAACGAAGGGACAGGATCCTACGAGCAGTACTTC.

This clone appeared a single time. V usage is TRBV19 and J usage is TRBJ1-2; D possibly corresponds to TRBD1 (5 bases). Per the germline V gene, CDR1 is LNHDA and CDR2 is SQIVND (reference sequence). The CDR3 is made up of 14 amino acids. The V gene lost 7 bases and the J gene lost 4 bases, with 16 bases spanning the gap. The CDR3 here is CASKADGGSYGYTF. CDR3 DNA sequence: TGTGCCAGTAAAGCCGACGGGGGGAGCTATGGCTACACCTTC.